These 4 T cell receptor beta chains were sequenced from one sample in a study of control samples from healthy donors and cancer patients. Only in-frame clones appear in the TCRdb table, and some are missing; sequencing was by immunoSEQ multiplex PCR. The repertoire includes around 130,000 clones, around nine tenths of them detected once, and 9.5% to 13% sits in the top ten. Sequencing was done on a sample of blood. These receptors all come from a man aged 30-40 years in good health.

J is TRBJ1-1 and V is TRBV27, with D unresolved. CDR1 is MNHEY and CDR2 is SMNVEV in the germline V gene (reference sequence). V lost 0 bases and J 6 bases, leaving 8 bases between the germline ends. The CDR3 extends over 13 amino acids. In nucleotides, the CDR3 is TGTGCCAGCAGTTTATCGATCGGGGCTGAAGCTTTCTTT. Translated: CASSLSIGAEAFF.

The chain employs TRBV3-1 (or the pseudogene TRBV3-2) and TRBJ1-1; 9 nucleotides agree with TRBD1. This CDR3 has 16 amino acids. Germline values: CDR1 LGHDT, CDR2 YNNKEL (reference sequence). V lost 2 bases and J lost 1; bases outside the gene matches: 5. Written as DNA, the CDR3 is TGTGCCAGCAGCCAAAACCCGGGACAGGGGAACACTGAAGCTTTCTTT. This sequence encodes CASSQNPGQGNTEAFF.

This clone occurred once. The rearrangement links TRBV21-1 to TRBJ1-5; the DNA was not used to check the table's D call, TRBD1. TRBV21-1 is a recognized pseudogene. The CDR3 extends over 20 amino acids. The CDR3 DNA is TGTGCCAGCAGCAAAGTAGGGGACAGGGAATATATTTATAGCAATCAGCCCCAGCATTTT. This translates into CASSKVGDREYIYSNQPQHF.

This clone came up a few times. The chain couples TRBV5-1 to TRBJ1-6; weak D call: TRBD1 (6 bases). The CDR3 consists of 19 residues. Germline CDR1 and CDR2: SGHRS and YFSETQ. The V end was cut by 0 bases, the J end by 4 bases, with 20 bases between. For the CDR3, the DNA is TGCGCCAGCAGCTTGGAGGGGACACCGCCTTTCGATTATAATTCACCCCTCCACTTT. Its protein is CASSLEGTPPFDYNSPLHF.